This note documents a single TCR beta chain sequence. The sample belongs to a study of blood T cell repertoires in COVID-19. The data were produced by immunoSEQ multiplex PCR, yet TCRdb's version contains in-frame clones alone and is incomplete. The sample lists under 200,000 clones, around four fifths occurring once. This CDR3 spans 13 amino acids. The junction had 5 bases not matched to a gene; V was cut back by 6 bases and J by 7 bases. Germline V lookup: CDR1 SNHLY, CDR2 FYNNEI. Ages ranged from about 18 to 90 years, with residence in about two dozen US areas. Clinical history as reported by participants underpinned cohort assignment.

Sequencing was performed on PBMCs or T cells enriched from blood (not recorded which). The clonotype originates from a woman aged 50 to 60 who had recovered from COVID-19. J is TRBJ2-2 and V is TRBV2, with 7 bases aligning to TRBD1. The CDR3 is CASRGQFGGELFF. DNA of the CDR3: TGTGCCAGCAGGGGACAGTTCGGCGGGGAGCTGTTTTTT.